The 17 T cell receptor beta chains below were found in one sample sequenced in a study of shared clonotypes between healthy human individuals. Generated by immunoSEQ multiplex PCR, the TCRdb table keeps only in-frame clones and is missing some. The sample holds approximately 2.5 million clones, roughly 93% seen once. Sequenced input: naive CD4+ T cells from PBMCs. As for subset: CD45RA+ positively selected. Source of these receptors: a man aged 18 to 30 in good health. Some clones in this sample may be carry-over from other donors' samples.

The chain uses TRBV27 and TRBJ2-2, with D possibly TRBD2 on 6 matching bases. With 10 bases removed from V and 4 bases from J, the gap between germline ends came to 22 bases. This CDR3 region has 16 residues. Germline CDR1 MNHEY, CDR2 SMNVEV (reference sequence). CDR3 loop: CATLRLAREGTGELFF. The DNA for the CDR3 is TGTGCCACCCTCCGCCTAGCGAGAGAGGGCACCGGGGAGCTGTTTTTT.

The rearrangement uses TRBV9 and TRBJ1-3, with D maybe TRBD1 (6 bases). The CDR3 loop spans 18 amino acids. V lost 4 bases, J lost 1 base, and 21 bases lay in between. Germline lookup yields CDR1 SGDLS and CDR2 YYNGEE. This chain's CDR3 is CASSPGAFPYRSGNTIYF. The CDR3 DNA is TGTGCCAGCAGCCCAGGGGCCTTCCCTTATAGGTCTGGAAACACCATATATTTT.

The chain is built from TRBV6-1 and TRBJ2-3, with 9 bases that match TRBD2. CDR3 size: 16 residues. Germline CDR1 is MNHNS and CDR2 is SASEGT. Germline trimming cut 0 bases from V and 4 bases from J; bases unmatched to any gene: 5. The CDR3 sequence is CASSEAWSGRSDTQYF. CDR3 DNA: TGTGCCAGCAGTGAAGCTTGGAGCGGGAGGTCAGATACGCAGTATTTT.

The chain employs TRBV7-2 and TRBJ2-7, with D possibly TRBD2 on 5 matching bases. The CDR3 consists of 13 residues. Trimming removed 6 bases from V and 4 bases from J, with 13 bases in between. Germline V lookup: CDR1 SGHTA, CDR2 FQGNSA. CDR3 sequence reads: CASRARGQYEQYF. DNA for the CDR3: TGTGCCAGCAGGGCTCGGGGTCAGTACGAGCAGTACTTC.

The genes are TRBV5-1 and TRBJ2-1; D gene uncertain. The CDR3 length is 15 residues. The germline gives CDR1 SGHRS, CDR2 YFSETQ. V lost 4 bases to trimming and J lost 5 bases, with 16 bases between them. This CDR3 reads CASSASGTANNEQFF. The CDR3, as DNA: TGCGCCAGCAGCGCCTCCGGCACTGCAAACAATGAGCAGTTCTTC.

As regards this clone: This sample includes further DNA sequences coding for the same CDR3. V and J are TRBV2 and TRBJ2-7, with 11 bases lining up with TRBD1. Germline trimming cut 6 bases from V and 4 bases from J; bases unmatched to any gene: 5. CDR3 length: 14 residues. Germline V gene sequence: CDR1 SNHLY, CDR2 FYNNEI. The chain's CDR3 is CASRGGQGAYEQYF. The DNA for the CDR3 is TGTGCCAGCAGGGGAGGACAGGGGGCTTACGAGCAGTACTTC.

The chain has TRBV19 and TRBJ2-4, with TRBD1 matching over 8 bases. This CDR3 has 15 residues. CDR1 is LNHDA, CDR2 SQIVND, per germline (reference sequence). V dropped 10 bases and J dropped 0; count of bases not matched to a gene: 8. Here the CDR3 reads CANVGQGLAKNIQYF. CDR3 bases: TGTGCCAACGTTGGACAGGGACTAGCCAAAAACATTCAGTACTTC.

This rearrangement joins TRBV28 to TRBJ1-2; the match to TRBD1 covers 7 bases. CDR1 MDHEN and CDR2 SYDVKM come from the germline V gene. The CDR3 loop spans 15 amino acids. Trimming took 8 bases from V and 3 from J; bases not matched to a gene: 12. DNA for the CDR3: TGTGCCAGCCTTATGGTACAGGGGAGGGACTATGGCTACACCTTC. It codes for CASLMVQGRDYGYTF.

V is TRBV4-1 and J is TRBJ2-2, with TRBD2 matching 11 bases. Germline lookup yields CDR1 MGHRA and CDR2 YSYEKL. Trimming at V came to 1 base and at J to 4 bases, leaving 5 bases not matched to a gene. The CDR3 is 17 residues long. For the CDR3, the DNA is TGCGCCAGCAGCCAAGGGTCAGGGACTAGCGGCACCGGGGAGCTGTTTTTT. Protein product: CASSQGSGTSGTGELFF.

V and J are TRBV2 and TRBJ2-7; D gene uncertain. This CDR3 region has 13 residues. Germline CDR1 SNHLY, CDR2 FYNNEI. Trimming stripped 4 bases from V and 5 bases from J, with 12 bases between. CDR3 sequence reads: CASSGPIVDEQYF. As DNA, the CDR3 is TGTGCCAGCAGTGGTCCGATAGTCGACGAGCAGTACTTC.

The genes are TRBV6-1 and TRBJ1-2; D is ambiguous. CDR3 length: 13 amino acids. The germline gives CDR1 MNHNS, CDR2 SASEGT. The V and J ends lost 7 bases and 1 base respectively, with 10 bases between them. CDR3 loop: CASNLDLNYGYTF. CDR3 sequence (DNA): TGTGCCAGCAACCTAGACCTTAACTATGGCTACACCTTC.

The V and J genes are TRBV5-1 and TRBJ2-3; 7 bases agree with TRBD1. The ends lost 4 bases at V and 8 bases at J; junction bases unmatched: 13. Germline-derived CDR1 and CDR2 are SGHRS and YFSETQ. This CDR3 comprises 15 residues. The CDR3 DNA follows: TGCGCCAGCAGCCACGGGACAGCCCCCCCGTTTACGCAGTATTTT. As protein: CASSHGTAPPFTQYF.

The V gene is TRBV5-6, the J gene TRBJ2-5; D gene ambiguous. Trimming cost V 4 bases and J 5 bases, with 12 bases left between them. The CDR3 extends over 13 amino acids. Germline V CDR1 and CDR2: SGHDT, YYEEEE. CDR3 sequence reads: CASSQQVVETQYF. CDR3 bases: TGTGCCAGCAGCCAACAAGTGGTGGAGACCCAGTACTTC.

The chain is built from TRBV9 and TRBJ2-7; D is possibly TRBD2 (6 bases). CDR3 size: 15 residues. Germline V gene lookup returns CDR1 SGDLS and CDR2 YYNGEE. V shed 4 bases and J shed 1 base, with 15 bases lying between them. The CDR3 DNA sequence: TGTGCCAGCAGCCGAGGTGGGACTTCTTCCTACGAGCAGTACTTC. Translated, it gives CASSRGGTSSYEQYF.

A note on this clone: Other DNA sequences in the same sample also yield this CDR3. The chain carries TRBV5-1 and TRBJ2-3; weak D call: TRBD2 (6 bases). CDR1 is SGHRS and CDR2 is YFSETQ in the germline V gene. The CDR3 covers 14 residues. V lost 4 bases and J lost 0, with 9 bases in between. In nucleotides, the CDR3 is TGCGCCAGCAGCCTTGGGACTAGCACAGATACGCAGTATTTT. The encoded protein is CASSLGTSTDTQYF. The full variable domain, its missing parts supplied by reference TRBV5-1 and TRBJ2-3, is KAGVTQTPRYLIKTRGQQVTLSCSPISGHRSVSWYQQTPGQGLQFLFEYFSETQRNKGNFPGRFSGRQFSNSRSEMNVSTLELGDSALYLCASSLGTSTDTQYFGPGTRLTVL.

This chain uses TRBV28 with TRBJ2-5, with 7 positions matching TRBD2. Per germline, CDR1 MDHEN and CDR2 SYDVKM. J gave up 2 bases and V 6 bases, and 6 bases lay outside the gene matches. CDR3 length: 14 residues. As DNA, the CDR3 is TGTGCCAGCAGCCTGAGCGGGGTGCAAGAGACCCAGTACTTC. It yields the protein CASSLSGVQETQYF.

The chain is built from TRBV11-1 and TRBJ1-1; the D is unclear. Trimming left V 5 bases short and J 1 base short, with 11 bases between. Germline V lookup: CDR1 SGHAT, CDR2 FQDESV (reference sequence). The CDR3 extends over 14 amino acids. This chain's CDR3 is CASSLLGPNTEAFF. The CDR3 nucleotides are TGTGCCAGCAGCCTCCTTGGACCGAACACTGAAGCTTTCTTT.